Listed below are T cell receptor beta chains from one sample, sequenced in a study of T cell responses to AZD1222 COVID-19 vaccine. Sequenced by immunoSEQ multiplex PCR; TCRdb stores in-frame clones only, minus some. Counted here are more than 150,000 clones, about nine tenths occurring once; the ten biggest clones make up roughly 1.9%. The input for sequencing was peripheral blood, taken 28 days after the second AZD1222 dose. The receptors were gathered from an adult who received the AZD1222 COVID-19 vaccine. The CDR3 runs from the conserved cysteine through the conserved F or W. The order of the fields is clone size, V gene, D gene, J gene, CDR3 DNA, CDR3 protein. A D gene is named only where the DNA matches it firmly. Size is omitted from some rows. Given values are once, few, many or a class for expanded clones.

>once|TRBV27|-|TRBJ1-5
TGTGCCAGCAGCCCAAACGCGGCTTTTATGAGCAATCAGCCCCAGCATTTT
CASSPNAAFMSNQPQHF
>-|TRBV6-1|TRBD1|TRBJ1-1
TGTGCCAGCAGTGGAACCGGGACAGCTAGGGCCACTGAAGCTTTCTTT
CASSGTGTARATEAFF
>-|TRBV5-4|-|TRBJ1-1
TGTGCCAGCAGCTCTACAGCCATCCCCGAAGCTTTCTTT
CASSSTAIPEAFF
>-|TRBV28|-|TRBJ2-4
TGTGCCAGCAGTTTATGGCGTCAGGGTAACGTACACATTCAGTACTTC
CASSLWRQGNVHIQYF
>-|TRBV6-1|TRBD2|TRBJ2-5
TGTGCCAGCAGTGAACTAGCGGGAGACCAAGAGACCCAGTACTTC
CASSELAGDQETQYF
>-|TRBV27|-|TRBJ2-1
TGTGCCAGCAGTGAACTAGCTGTGAGCTCCTACAATGAGCAGTTCTTC
CASSELAVSSYNEQFF
>-|TRBV28|TRBD2|TRBJ2-7
TGTGCCAGCAGCGGTACAGCGGCCGGGACTAGCCACTACGAGCAGTACTTC
CASSGTAAGTSHYEQYF
>few|TRBV7-9|TRBD1|TRBJ1-5
TGTGCCAGCAGCCCCGGGATAGGGACAGGGGCTAGCAATCAGCCCCAGCATTTT
CASSPGIGTGASNQPQHF
>-|TRBV2|-|TRBJ2-7
TGTGCCAGCAGTGAGATTGAGGGGGGCTCCTACGAGCAGTACTTC
CASSEIEGGSYEQYF
>-|TRBV28|-|TRBJ1-5
TGTGCCAGCACAAGGGATAGCAATCAGCCCCAGCATTTT
CASTRDSNQPQHF
>-|TRBV9|-|TRBJ2-1
TGTGCCAGCAGCATCGAGGGACTGGACTACAATGAGCAGTTCTTC
CASSIEGLDYNEQFF
>-|TRBV2|-|TRBJ2-5
TGTGCCAGTCAAAGGCAGGGGGGAGTAGAAGAGACCCAGTACTTC
CASQRQGGVEETQYF
>-|TRBV19|TRBD2|TRBJ2-6
TGTGCCAGTAGTATTGATAGCGGGGACTCTGGGGCCAACGTCCTGACTTTC
CASSIDSGDSGANVLTF
>-|TRBV18|-|TRBJ1-2
TGTGCCAGCTCACCCGGGGGAGACTATGGCTACACCTTC
CASSPGGDYGYTF
>-|TRBV5-1|TRBD1|TRBJ1-2
TGCGCCAGCAGCTCGGACGCCTCTCAGGGGGGTGGCTACACCTTC
CASSSDASQGGGYTF
>-|TRBV19|-|TRBJ1-4
TGTGCCAGTAGTATAGGCTTGGCGAACCAGCGTGAAAAACTGTTTTTT
CASSIGLANQREKLFF
>-|TRBV19|-|TRBJ2-1
TGTGCCAGTAGACCAAGGGGAGAGGGTACGAATGAGCAGTTCTTC
CASRPRGEGTNEQFF
>few|TRBV11-2|-|TRBJ2-7
TGTGCCAGCAGCTTAGATGGGCGGGGTTTGTACGAGCAGTACTTC
CASSLDGRGLYEQYF
>-|TRBV7-2|-|TRBJ1-6
TGTGCCAGCAGCTTGCAGAATAATTCACCCCTCCACTTT
CASSLQNNSPLHF
>-|TRBV6-5|-|TRBJ1-2
TGTGCCAGCAGTTACTCGAGGGGCCAGTCTCGTGGCTACACCTTC
CASSYSRGQSRGYTF
>-|TRBV9|-|TRBJ2-3
TGTGCCAGCAGCGTAAACACAGATACGCAGTATTTT
CASSVNTDTQYF
>-|TRBV3-1/TRBV3-2|-|TRBJ1-1
TGTGCCAGCAACCAGGGGCGGGGTTTGAACACTGAAGCTTTCTTT
CASNQGRGLNTEAFF
>-|TRBV21-1|-|TRBJ1-4
TGTGCCAGCAGCAAAGGACGGGACAGACTCTTAACTAATGAAAAACTGTTTTTT
CASSKGRDRLLTNEKLFF
>-|TRBV5-6|-|TRBJ1-1
TGTGCCAGCAGCTTGGTAGGGTCTAGTGAAGCTTTCTTT
CASSLVGSSEAFF
>-|TRBV20-1|TRBD1|TRBJ1-1
TGCAGTGCTAGTGGGACAGGGGGCACTGAAGCTTTCTTT
CSASGTGGTEAFF
>-|TRBV6-5|-|TRBJ1-2
TGTGCCAGCAGTTTTTGGGCCCGGACCCTTGACTATGGCTACACCTTC
CASSFWARTLDYGYTF
>once|TRBV19|-|TRBJ2-7
TGTGCCAGTAGTATCCTGCCGCAAGGCGAGCAGTACTTC
CASSILPQGEQYF
>-|TRBV25-1|TRBD2|TRBJ2-7
TGTGCCAGCAGTGAATCCAGCGGGAGATACGAGCAGTACTTC
CASSESSGRYEQYF
>-|TRBV19|-|TRBJ2-3
TGTGCCAGTAGTATTGAGGGACCCACAGATACGCAGTATTTT
CASSIEGPTDTQYF
>-|TRBV5-5|-|TRBJ2-1
TGTGCCAGCAGCTTTAGTACCCCCTCCTACAATGAGCAGTTCTTC
CASSFSTPSYNEQFF